The rows below give T cell receptor beta chains drawn from one sample of a study of shared clonotypes between healthy human individuals. Libraries were prepared by immunoSEQ multiplex PCR; TCRdb keeps only in-frame clonotypes and omits some of them. The sample contains around 500,000 clones, less than 80% of which appear only once. Sequencing input: PBMCs. The receptors originated from a woman aged 40 to 50 in good health. Some clones in this sample may be carry-over from other donors' samples. Each CDR3 is given with its conserved first and last residue. The D gene is left open where the match is weak. Size is omitted from some rows. Given values are once, few, many or a class for expanded clones.

j_call d_call clone_size v_call cdr3_nt cdr3_aa
TRBJ1-1 - - TRBV5-1 TGCGCCAGCAGCTCCCGGTACCCCCAGGGACTGAACACTGAAGCTTTCTTT CASSSRYPQGLNTEAFF
TRBJ2-2 TRBD2 - TRBV4-1 TGCGCCAGCAGAAGGACTAGCGGGAACACCGGGGAGCTGTTTTTT CASRRTSGNTGELFF
TRBJ2-1 - once TRBV30 TGTGCCTGGGGTGTGGGGACCCCCAGTGAGCAGTTCTTC CAWGVGTPSEQFF
TRBJ1-2 - many TRBV19 TGTGCCAGTAGGCGTGGGGGCATGGACTATGGCTACACCTTC CASRRGGMDYGYTF
TRBJ1-4 - - TRBV7-9 TGTGCCAGCAGTAGGGTCACTAATGAAAAACTGTTTTTT CASSRVTNEKLFF
TRBJ1-4 TRBD1 - TRBV6-4 TGTGCCAGCAGTGAGCAGGGGGGTATCGGTGAAAAACTGTTTTTT CASSEQGGIGEKLFF
TRBJ2-7 - - TRBV6-6 TGTGCCAGCAGTTACTCGACTCTCTACGAGCAGTACTTC CASSYSTLYEQYF
TRBJ1-2 - - TRBV15 TGTGCCACCAGCAGAGATATGGGCAGGGACGGATATGGCTACACCTTC CATSRDMGRDGYGYTF
TRBJ2-7 TRBD2 - TRBV5-5 TGTGCCAGCAGTCCACCTAGCGGGCCATCCTACGAGCAGTACTTC CASSPPSGPSYEQYF
TRBJ1-2 - - TRBV11-3 TGTGCCAGCAGTAATTACAGGTATGGCTACACCTTC CASSNYRYGYTF
TRBJ2-7 TRBD2 - TRBV7-8 TGTGCCAGCAGCTTAGAGGGGACTAGCGGGGTCTACGAGCAGTACTTC CASSLEGTSGVYEQYF